These 27 T cell receptor beta chains came from one sample sequenced in a study of identical twins. TCRdb reanalysed the 5' RACE reads using MiXCR and keeps one entry per CDR3 protein. The sample has around 490,000 distinct CDR3 sequences; 12% to 15% are singletons. The sample was also linked to a second study, of yellow fever vaccine responses in identical twins.

Sequenced: CD4+ T cells sorted from blood. The origin of the receptors is a woman between 18 and 29 years old in good health.

The chain recombines TRBV20-1 with TRBJ2-7, with 12 bases identical to TRBD2. Trimming at V came to 3 bases and at J to 6 bases, leaving 18 bases not matched to a gene. Germline assignment: CDR1 DFQATT and CDR2 SNEGSKA (reference sequence). The CDR3 sequence is 18 residues long. DNA of the CDR3: TGCAGTGCTAGTGGGGGGGGGAAGACTAGCGGGAGAAGTGGCGAGCAGTACTTC. Its translation is CSASGGGKTSGRSGEQYF.

This clonotype was detected many times. As DNA, the CDR3 is TGCAGTGCTGGGGGACCGGCAGATACGCAGTATTTT. Amino acids: CSAGGPADTQYF. This chain uses TRBV20-1 with TRBJ2-3; either TRBD1 or TRBD2 may supply D (5 bases each). CDR1 is DFQATT and CDR2 is SNEGSKA in the germline V gene (reference sequence). The CDR3 contains 12 residues. Trimming took 5 bases from V and 4 from J, leaving 10 bases between them.

The CDR3 is CASSIQGATNEQFF. The DNA of the CDR3 is TGTGCCAGTAGTATTCAGGGGGCTACCAATGAGCAGTTCTTC. The V call is TRBV19, the J call TRBJ2-1; 8 bases agree with TRBD1. The CDR3 has 14 amino acids. Per germline, CDR1 LNHDA and CDR2 SQIVND (reference sequence). V dropped 3 bases and J dropped 6; count of bases not matched to a gene: 4.

This chain links TRBV7-9 with TRBJ2-1; D is ambiguous. The V end lost 1 base, the J end lost 9 bases, and 7 bases lay between the germline ends. The germline gives CDR1 SEHNR, CDR2 FQNEAQ (reference sequence). This CDR3 region has 12 residues. CDR3 loop: CASSLVSGEQFF. In nucleotides, the CDR3 is TGTGCCAGCAGCTTAGTGTCTGGTGAGCAGTTCTTC.

The rearrangement links TRBV28 to TRBJ2-7; D is unclear. Germline CDR1 reads MDHEN; CDR2 reads SYDVKM. The CDR3 is 13 residues long. V was cut by 6 bases and J by 0 bases, with 9 bases left in between. CDR3 sequence: CASSAFGSYEQYV. The CDR3 coding sequence is TGTGCCAGCAGCGCCTTCGGCTCCTACGAGCAGTACGTC.

The rearrangement uses TRBV4-1 and TRBJ2-1; 8 bases are a match to TRBD2. The CDR3 has 15 residues. The germline V gene has CDR1 MGHRA and CDR2 YSYEKL. The junction had 6 bases not matched to a gene; V was cut back by 0 bases and J by 8 bases. The CDR3 loop is CASSQDEAGGDEQFF. The CDR3 DNA follows: TGCGCCAGCAGCCAAGATGAGGCGGGGGGCGATGAGCAGTTCTTC.

This clonotype was seen a handful of times. The chain uses TRBV20-1 and TRBJ2-7, with unresolved D. V was shortened by 3 bases and J by 9 bases, with 21 bases between the two germline ends. The CDR3 sequence is 14 residues long. CDR1 is DFQATT, CDR2 SNEGSKA, per germline (reference sequence). CDR3 sequence reads: CSASGPSGRTGQYF. CDR3 sequence (DNA): TGCAGTGCTAGCGGTCCTAGTGGCAGGACCGGGCAGTACTTC.

There are a few counts of this clonotype. The genes are TRBV20-1 and TRBJ2-5, with 12 nucleotides matching TRBD2. V lost 5 bases and J lost 2; bases outside the gene matches: 3. CDR3 length: 14 residues. From germline, CDR1 is DFQATT and CDR2 SNEGSKA (reference sequence). CDR3 protein: CSAHGTSGQETQYF. In DNA form, the CDR3 reads TGCAGTGCTCATGGGACTAGCGGGCAAGAGACCCAGTACTTC.

This chain joins TRBV6-1 and TRBJ2-1; TRBD1 aligns across 9 bases. The ends lost 6 bases at V and 7 bases at J; junction bases unmatched: 13. The germline V gene encodes CDR1 MNHNS and CDR2 SASEGT. CDR3 length: 16 residues. The DNA of the CDR3 is TGTGCCAGCAGGCACCCCGTGGGACAGGGAAGGAATGAGCAGTTCTTC. Translating gives CASRHPVGQGRNEQFF.

This chain joins TRBV28 and TRBJ1-2; 8 bases are shared with TRBD1. Germline V gene sequence: CDR1 MDHEN, CDR2 SYDVKM. The CDR3 length is 14 residues. V lost 3 bases, J lost 6 bases, and 6 bases stayed unmatched. Here the CDR3 reads CASSLPGGADGYTF. CDR3 in DNA: TGTGCCAGCAGTTTGCCAGGGGGCGCGGATGGCTACACCTTC.

This clonotype was counted a few times. The chain combines TRBV6-5 with TRBJ2-1; 10 positions match TRBD2. Germline CDR1 reads MNHEY; CDR2 reads SVGAGI. V shed 0 bases, J shed 4 bases, and the junction held 9 bases outside the gene matches. This CDR3 comprises 18 residues. The CDR3 DNA reads as TGTGCCAGCAGTTACTCTTTGCCTCCTAGCGGGAGTTACAATGAGCAGTTCTTC. It yields the protein CASSYSLPPSGSYNEQFF.

V is TRBV6-5 and J is TRBJ2-4; D perhaps matches TRBD1 (6 bases). The V and J ends lost 4 bases and 1 base respectively, with 23 bases between them. This CDR3 has 19 residues. The germline V gene encodes CDR1 MNHEY and CDR2 SVGAGI. The CDR3 reads CASSSPTAPGEVAKNIQYF. Written as DNA, the CDR3 is TGTGCCAGCAGTTCACCGACTGCCCCAGGGGAAGTGGCCAAAAACATTCAGTACTTC.

This clonotype was seen a handful of times. CDR3 DNA sequence: TGCGCCAGCAGCTTGGGACAAACGGGCCCTGAAGCTTTCTTT. Protein: CASSLGQTGPEAFF. This rearrangement joins TRBV5-1 to TRBJ1-1; the D is unclear. V was clipped by 0 bases and J by 6 bases, with 12 bases between them. The CDR3 contains 14 residues. Looked up from germline, CDR1 is SGHRS and CDR2 is YFSETQ.

V and J are TRBV5-1 and TRBJ2-6; 7 bases fit TRBD1. This CDR3 contains 17 residues. Germline loops: CDR1 SGHRS, CDR2 YFSETQ. Trimming removed 2 bases from V and 0 bases from J; junction bases left unmatched: 5. CDR3 protein: CASSFRGQRSGANVLTF. As DNA, the CDR3 is TGCGCCAGCAGCTTTCGGGGACAGCGCTCTGGGGCCAACGTCCTGACTTTC. Using reference TRBV5-1 and TRBJ2-6 for the parts outside the CDR3, the full variable domain is KAGVTQTPRYLIKTRGQQVTLSCSPISGHRSVSWYQQTPGQGLQFLFEYFSETQRNKGNFPGRFSGRQFSNSRSEMNVSTLELGDSALYLCASSFRGQRSGANVLTFGAGSRLTVL.

CDR3: CSAREGVAGEVREQYF. Written as DNA, the CDR3 is TGCAGTGCTAGAGAGGGGGTAGCGGGAGAAGTACGCGAGCAGTACTTC. V gene TRBV20-1 combines with J gene TRBJ2-7, with 9 bases fitting TRBD2. This CDR3 has 16 residues. The junction had 12 bases not matched to a gene; V was cut back by 0 bases and J by 6 bases. CDR1 and CDR2 (germline): DFQATT, SNEGSKA (reference sequence).

This chain uses TRBV11-2 with TRBJ2-2; 7 bases fit TRBD2. The length of the CDR3 is 16 residues. The V segment lost 5 bases and the J segment 5 bases; nucleotides outside the gene matches: 11. Germline V gene sequence: CDR1 SGHAT, CDR2 FQNNGV. The CDR3, as DNA: TGTGCCAGCAGCCAAGCCTTGGGGGGGGAGACCGGGGAGCTGTTTTTT. Residues: CASSQALGGETGELFF.

J is TRBJ2-7 and V is TRBV6-1; TRBD1 matches at 12 bases. The CDR3 runs 14 residues. With V trimmed by 7 bases and J by 4 bases, 5 bases remained unmatched. Germline V gives CDR1 MNHNS, CDR2 SASEGT. CDR3 in amino acids: CASNSGQGAYEQYF. CDR3 in DNA: TGTGCCAGCAACTCGGGACAGGGGGCGTACGAGCAGTACTTC.

In its sample, this clonotype was seen a few times. V and J are TRBV28 and TRBJ2-7; TRBD1 is a possible D gene (5 bases). In germline, CDR1 is MDHEN, CDR2 SYDVKM. The CDR3 extends over 15 amino acids. Trimming stripped 2 bases from V and 1 base from J, with 12 bases between. The DNA for the CDR3 is TGTGCCAGCAGTTTAGTAGACAGAGCGTCCTACGAGCAGTACTTC. Its protein is CASSLVDRASYEQYF.

The chain carries TRBV6-5 and TRBJ1-4; possibly TRBD1 for D (6 bases). CDR3 length: 12 amino acids. Germline lookup yields CDR1 MNHEY and CDR2 SVGAGI. The ends were cut back, 6 bases at V and 16 bases at J, with 18 bases in the middle. Here the CDR3 reads CASSNGPGHKFF. Written as DNA, the CDR3 is TGTGCCAGCAGCAACGGCCCGGGACATAAGTTTTTT.

This clonotype was detected a few times. The chain links TRBV6-2 or TRBV6-3 to TRBJ2-5, with TRBD2 identical over 8 bases. The trim removed 5 bases at V and 0 bases at J, leaving 2 bases unmatched. CDR1 is MNHEY, CDR2 SVGEGT, per germline. The CDR3 covers 14 residues. The CDR3: CASSRLAHQETQYF. CDR3 bases: TGTGCCAGCAGTCGACTAGCGCACCAAGAGACCCAGTACTTC.

This clonotype was observed a handful of times. The gene calls are TRBV7-6 and TRBJ1-1; D unclear. Germline V gives CDR1 SGHVS, CDR2 FNYEAQ. The CDR3 consists of 16 residues. The V end lost 2 bases, the J end lost 0 bases, and 13 bases lay between the germline ends. The CDR3 sequence: CASSLLRNLMNTEAFF. CDR3 DNA: TGTGCCAGCAGCTTATTAAGGAATCTGATGAACACTGAAGCTTTCTTT. Full variable domain (remainder filled in from reference TRBV7-6 and TRBJ1-1): GAGVSQSPRYKVTKRGQDVALRCDPISGHVSLYWYRQALGQGPEFLTYFNYEAQQDKSGLPNDRFSAERPEGSISTLTIQRTEQRDSAMYRCASSLLRNLMNTEAFFGQGTRLTVV.

Comments on this clonotype: The junction and the germline gene differ at one end; a read error may be behind it. CDR3 in DNA: TGTGCCGTCAGGGGGGACAGGGGCTTGAACACTGAAGCTTTCTTT. It translates to CAVRGDRGLNTEAFF. The chain couples TRBV10-3 to TRBJ1-1, with 10 positions matching TRBD1. This CDR3 spans 15 amino acids. The germline V gene has CDR1 ENHRY and CDR2 SYGVKD.

Only a few counts were recorded for this clonotype. The V call is TRBV12-3 or TRBV12-4, the J call TRBJ1-5; the match to TRBD1 covers 8 bases. V shed 1 base and J 5 bases; nucleotides not matched to a gene: 4. The CDR3 is 15 residues long. CDR3 sequence (DNA): TGTGCCAGCAGTTTAGGACAGGGGCCCCATCAGCCCCAGCATTTT. Translated, it gives CASSLGQGPHQPQHF.

The V call is TRBV4-2, the J call TRBJ1-4; 8 bases are a match to TRBD1. The CDR3 is 15 residues long. Germline trimming cut 7 bases from V and 3 bases from J; bases unmatched to any gene: 7. CDR1 and CDR2 from the germline V gene are LGHNA and YNFKEQ. In nucleotides, the CDR3 is TGTGCCAGCACGCAACAGGGGGTAGCTAATGAAAAACTGTTTTTT. Amino acid sequence: CASTQQGVANEKLFF.

The chain employs TRBV24-1 and TRBJ2-2; weak D call: TRBD1 (6 bases). Germline V gives CDR1 KGHDR, CDR2 SFDVKD. CDR3 length: 14 amino acids. V dropped 9 bases and J dropped 2 bases, with 12 bases sitting between them. DNA for the CDR3: TGTGCCACCGCCCGGGACACTAACACCGGGGAGCTGTTTTTT. It yields the protein CATARDTNTGELFF.

This clonotype was recorded many times. V is TRBV24-1 and J is TRBJ2-2; no clear D. The ends were cut back, 3 bases at V and 0 bases at J, with 1 base in the middle. Looked up from germline, CDR1 is KGHDR and CDR2 is SFDVKD. The CDR3 loop spans 13 amino acids. CDR3 DNA sequence: TGTGCCACCAGTGATCCGAACACCGGGGAGCTGTTTTTT. It is translated as CATSDPNTGELFF.

This clonotype occurred a few times. This chain connects TRBV11-2 to TRBJ2-1; possible D gene TRBD1, 7 bases. There are 18 residues in the CDR3. Trimming removed 7 bases at V and 0 bases at J, with 22 bases between. Germline V lookup: CDR1 SGHAT, CDR2 FQNNGV. The CDR3, as DNA: TGTGCCAGCAACACCGGCGGGATTAGGGGGCCCTCCTACAATGAGCAGTTCTTC. It is translated as CASNTGGIRGPSYNEQFF.